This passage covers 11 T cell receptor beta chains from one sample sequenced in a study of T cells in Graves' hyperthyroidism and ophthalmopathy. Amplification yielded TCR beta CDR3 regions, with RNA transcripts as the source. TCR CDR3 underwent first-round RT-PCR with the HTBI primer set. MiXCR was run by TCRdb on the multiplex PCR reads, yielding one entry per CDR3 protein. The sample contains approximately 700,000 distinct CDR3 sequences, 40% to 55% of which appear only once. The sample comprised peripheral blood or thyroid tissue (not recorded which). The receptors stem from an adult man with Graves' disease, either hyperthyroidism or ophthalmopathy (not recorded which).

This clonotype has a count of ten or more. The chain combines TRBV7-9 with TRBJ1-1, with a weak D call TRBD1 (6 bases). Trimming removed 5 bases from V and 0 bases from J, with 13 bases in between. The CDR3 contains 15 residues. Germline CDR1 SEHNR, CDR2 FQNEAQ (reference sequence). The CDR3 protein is CASSPLTGLNTEAFF. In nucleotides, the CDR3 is TGTGCCAGCAGCCCCCTGACAGGCTTGAACACTGAAGCTTTCTTT. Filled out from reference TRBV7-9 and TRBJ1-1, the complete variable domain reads DTGVSQNPRHKITKRGQNVTFRCDPISEHNRLYWYRQTLGQGPEFLTYFQNEAQLEKSRLLSDRFSAERPKGSFSTLEIQRTEQGDSAMYLCASSPLTGLNTEAFFGQGTRLTVV.

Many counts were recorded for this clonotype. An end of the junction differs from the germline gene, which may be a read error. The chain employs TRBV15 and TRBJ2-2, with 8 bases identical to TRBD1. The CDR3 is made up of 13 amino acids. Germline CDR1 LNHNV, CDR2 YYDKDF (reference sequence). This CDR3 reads CATRTDLQGGLFF. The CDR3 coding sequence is TGTGCCACCAGGACAGACTTACAGGGGGGGCTGTTTTTT. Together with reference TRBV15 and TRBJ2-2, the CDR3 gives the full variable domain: DAMVIQNPRYQVTQFGKPVTLSCSQTLNHNVMYWYQQKSSQAPKLLFHYYDKDFNNEADTPDNFQSRRPNTSFCFLDIRSPGLGDTAMYLCATRTDLQGGLFFGEGSRLTVL.

DNA of the CDR3: TGTGCCAGCAGCCCCCCCCGAGCGGGAGGGCCTAAGCCGCCCACCCACGAGCAGTACTTC. Its translation: CASSPPRAGGPKPPTHEQYF. V and J are TRBV7-6 and TRBJ2-7, with 10 bases fitting TRBD2. After removal of 5 bases from V and 5 bases from J, the junction contained 24 bases not matched to a gene. Germline CDR1 SGHVS, CDR2 FNYEAQ. The CDR3 runs to 20 residues.

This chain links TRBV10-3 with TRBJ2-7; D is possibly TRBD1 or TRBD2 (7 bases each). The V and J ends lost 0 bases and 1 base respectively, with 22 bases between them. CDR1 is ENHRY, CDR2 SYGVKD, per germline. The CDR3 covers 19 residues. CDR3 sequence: CAISESAGGSSGRSYEQYF. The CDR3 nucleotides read TGTGCCATCAGTGAGTCGGCAGGGGGAAGTAGCGGGCGATCCTACGAGCAGTACTTC.

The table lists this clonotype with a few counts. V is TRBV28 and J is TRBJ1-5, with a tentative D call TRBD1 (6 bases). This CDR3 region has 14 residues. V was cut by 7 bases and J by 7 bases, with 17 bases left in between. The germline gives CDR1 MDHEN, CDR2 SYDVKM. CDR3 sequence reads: CASIPLQGIQPQHF. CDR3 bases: TGTGCCAGCATCCCTTTACAGGGTATCCAGCCCCAGCATTTT.

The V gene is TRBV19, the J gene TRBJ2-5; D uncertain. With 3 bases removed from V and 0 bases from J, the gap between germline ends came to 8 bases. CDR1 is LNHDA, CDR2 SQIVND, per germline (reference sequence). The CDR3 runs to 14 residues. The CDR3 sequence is CASSIGQYQETQYF. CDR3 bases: TGTGCCAGTAGTATCGGGCAGTACCAAGAGACCCAGTACTTC. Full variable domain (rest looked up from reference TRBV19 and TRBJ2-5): DGGITQSPKYLFRKEGQNVTLSCEQNLNHDAMYWYRQDPGQGLRLIYYSQIVNDFQKGDIAEGYSVSREKKESFPLTVTSAQKNPTAFYLCASSIGQYQETQYFGPGTRLLVL.

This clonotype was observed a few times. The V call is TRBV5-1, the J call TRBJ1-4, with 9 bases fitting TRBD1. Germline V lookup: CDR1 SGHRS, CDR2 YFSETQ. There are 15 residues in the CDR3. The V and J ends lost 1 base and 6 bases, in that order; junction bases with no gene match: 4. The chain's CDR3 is CASSLSGTGHEKLFF. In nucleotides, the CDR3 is TGCGCCAGCAGCTTGTCCGGGACAGGGCATGAAAAACTGTTTTTT.

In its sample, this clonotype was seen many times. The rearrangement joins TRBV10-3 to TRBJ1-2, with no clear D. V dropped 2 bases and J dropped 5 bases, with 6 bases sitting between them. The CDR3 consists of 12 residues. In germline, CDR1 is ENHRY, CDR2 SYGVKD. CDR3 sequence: CAISEGLYGYTF. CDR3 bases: TGTGCCATCAGTGAGGGTCTGTATGGCTACACCTTC.

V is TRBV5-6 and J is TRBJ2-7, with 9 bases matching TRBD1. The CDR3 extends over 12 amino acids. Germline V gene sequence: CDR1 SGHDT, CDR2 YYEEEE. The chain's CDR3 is CAAGQGIYEQYF. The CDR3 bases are TGTGCTGCGGGACAGGGAATCTACGAGCAGTACTTC.

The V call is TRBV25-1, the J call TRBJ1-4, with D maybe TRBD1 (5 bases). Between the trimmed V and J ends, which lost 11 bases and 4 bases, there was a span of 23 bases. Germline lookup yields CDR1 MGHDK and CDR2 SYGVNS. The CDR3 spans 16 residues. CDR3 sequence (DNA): TGTGCCTGGACGCGAGACAGCCCGATTATTAATGAAAAACTGTTTTTT. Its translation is CAWTRDSPIINEKLFF.

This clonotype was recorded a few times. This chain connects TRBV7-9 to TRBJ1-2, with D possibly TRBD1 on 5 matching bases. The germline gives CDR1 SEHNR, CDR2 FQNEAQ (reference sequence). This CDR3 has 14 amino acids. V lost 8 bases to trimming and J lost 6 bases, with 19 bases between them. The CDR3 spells CASGQRTRGDGYTF. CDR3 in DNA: TGTGCCAGCGGACAACGGACAAGGGGCGATGGCTACACCTTC.